The present TCR beta chain was sequenced within a study of cytomegalovirus exposure and HLA in healthy donors. Profiled with immunoSEQ multiplex PCR; TCRdb holds only in-frame clones, not every one. The repertoire holds 110,000 or so clones, with 86% as singletons. Germline V CDR1 and CDR2: SGHTA, FQGNSA. The CDR3 has 14 amino acids. J lost 2 bases, V lost 8 bases, and 5 bases had no gene match. The chain is built from TRBV7-2 and TRBJ2-2; TRBD2 agrees at 7 bases. Sequencing input: PBMCs. This receptor was identified in a man between 18 and 29 years old in good health and CMV-seronegative. This CDR3 reads CASCPGLNTGELFF. In nucleotides, the CDR3 is TGTGCCAGCTGTCCGGGACTAAACACCGGGGAGCTGTTTTTT.